This T cell receptor (beta chain) was identified during a study of CD8 T cells in Susac syndrome. The wider study: Patients with Susac syndrome were therapy-naive, taking corticosteroids, with some also receiving intravenous immunoglobulin, or taking intravenous immunoglobulin alone at the time their blood was drawn.

The RNA input was roughly 0.45 to 1 ug, and it was reverse transcribed with random hexamers. An immunoSEQ multiplex PCR generated amplified TCR beta CDR3 products spanning 54 Vbeta and 13 Jbeta. MiXCR, run by TCRdb on the immunoSEQ multiplex PCR reads, gives a single entry per CDR3 protein. The data show 120,000 or so distinct CDR3 sequences, around 94% seen once. Regarding the study as a whole: In total CD8+ repertoires, over 15 Susac-specific public clones were found, and in CD8+ TEMRA repertoires, roughly 5 were found.

V was trimmed by 7 bases and J by 0 bases, leaving 10 bases between them. There are 14 residues in the CDR3. The germline gives CDR1 LGHNT, CDR2 FRNRAP. Of note for this clonotype: Its antigen is undetermined.

The gene calls are TRBV12-5 and TRBJ1-5, with D possibly matching TRBD1 (5 bases). The sample taken for sequencing was CD8+ T cells from PBMCs. The receptor was isolated from a human donor with Susac syndrome. CDR3 sequence reads: CASVTGSSNQPQHF. Here the CDR3 DNA reads TGTGCTAGTGTTACAGGTAGTAGCAATCAGCCCCAGCATTTT.